This T cell receptor (beta chain) appears in the sequencing data of a study of shared clonotypes between healthy human individuals. The data were produced by immunoSEQ multiplex PCR, yet TCRdb's version contains in-frame clones alone and is incomplete. Of fewer than 350,000 clones in the sample, more than 75% were seen once. Germline CDR1 reads SQVTM; CDR2 reads ANQGSEA. Trimming removed 0 bases from V and 6 bases from J; junction bases left unmatched: 13. The length of the CDR3 is 16 residues. Details on this clone: Its specificity is unknown.

The study's findings and limits: Naive CD4 clonotypes were shared across a handful of donors at 4% to 5%.

Sequences were obtained from memory CD8+ T cells sorted from blood. Subset here: CD45RO+ cells pooled with CCR7-negative TemRA cells. The chain recombines TRBV29-1 with TRBJ1-2; 7 nucleotides agree with TRBD1. This sequence originates from a man younger than 35 in good health. CDR3 loop: CSVEDRGYGSIDGYTF. The CDR3 nucleotides are TGCAGCGTTGAAGACAGGGGGTATGGTTCTATTGATGGCTACACCTTC.